Following are 3 T cell receptor beta chains from one sample sequenced in a study of beta chain features in type 1 diabetes. Expressed TCRB transcripts were sequenced because the entire RNA isolate underwent reverse transcription. Produced via immunoSEQ multiplex PCR; TCRdb's table is partial and in-frame only. The profile covers under 500,000 clones, with 30% appearing a single time and about 0.06% taken by the ten largest. Sequencing was carried out using naive CD4+ T cells from blood. The receptors here all came from a man between 18 and 29 years old in good health.

The table lists this clone with a few counts. The rearrangement links TRBV25-1 to TRBJ2-5, with TRBD1 matching over 7 bases. The V gene's germline CDR1 is MGHDK and CDR2 SYGVNS. This CDR3 contains 14 residues. V dropped 4 bases and J dropped 1; count of bases not matched to a gene: 3. CDR3 DNA: TGTGCCAGCAGTGTATCAGGGGGCCAAGAGACCCAGTACTTC. It is translated as CASSVSGGQETQYF.

The chain combines TRBV4-1 with TRBJ2-1; D is possibly TRBD2 (5 bases). Trimming took 0 bases from V and 3 from J, leaving 12 bases between them. The CDR3 has 16 residues. Germline V gene sequence: CDR1 MGHRA, CDR2 YSYEKL. Here the CDR3 reads CASSQEESRGYNEQFF. CDR3 sequence (DNA): TGCGCCAGCAGCCAAGAGGAGAGTCGGGGCTACAATGAGCAGTTCTTC.

The sample holds a few counts of this clone. V is TRBV7-8 and J is TRBJ2-7; TRBD1 might be the D (6 bases). V dropped 6 bases and J dropped 0 bases, with 12 bases sitting between them. Looked up from germline, CDR1 is SGHVS and CDR2 is FQNEAQ. The CDR3 runs 14 residues. The CDR3 region has the DNA TGTGCCAGCAGGGACGGACAGTTCTCCTACGAGCAGTACTTC. Translating it yields CASRDGQFSYEQYF.